A selection of T cell receptor beta chains follows, all from one sample in a study of CD8+ T cells in alopecia areata. Method: immunoSEQ multiplex PCR; TCRdb's copy keeps in-frame clones and lacks some. The profile shows 250,000 to 300,000 clones, roughly 64% of them singletons. The sample consisted of CD4+ T cells sorted from blood, taken at week 24, from a patient treated with tofacitinib. All receptors come from a human donor with alopecia areata. Both conserved end residues are part of each CDR3. The D gene is left open where the match is weak. For some rows the clone size is stated as once, few or many, or as a class when expanded; others skip it.

clone_size | j_call | v_call | d_call | cdr3_nt | cdr3_aa
- | TRBJ1-4 | TRBV5-1 | - | TGCGCCAGCAGCTTACTCGGGACGGAAAATGAAAAACTGTTTTTT | CASSLLGTENEKLFF
- | TRBJ2-7 | TRBV5-1 | TRBD2 | TGCGCCAGCAGCTTGGCGGTAGCGGGGGCACACGAGCAGTACTTC | CASSLAVAGAHEQYF
- | TRBJ2-1 | TRBV29-1 | - | TGCAGCGAAGGTAATGGGGGTGGAAAGCAGTTCTTC | CSEGNGGGKQFF
- | TRBJ2-1 | TRBV30 | - | TGTGCCTGGAATGAGGGGGAGAATGAGCAGTTCTTC | CAWNEGENEQFF
- | TRBJ2-6 | TRBV5-1 | - | TGCGCCAGCAGCTTGTGGTACTCTAGCTCTGGGGCCAACGTCCTGACTTTC | CASSLWYSSSGANVLTF
- | TRBJ2-1 | TRBV25-1 | - | TGTGCCAGCAGTGATACCGGGGTGGTTGAGCGCGAGCAGTTCTTC | CASSDTGVVEREQFF
few | TRBJ2-7 | TRBV7-2 | - | TGTGCCAGCAGCTTAGGATGGTTCAACGAGCAGTACTTC | CASSLGWFNEQYF
- | TRBJ2-7 | TRBV6-5 | - | - | CASSSSTGALYEQYF
- | TRBJ2-3 | TRBV7-6 | - | TGTGCCAGCAGCTTAGCCGGGACCGGACCAGATACGCAGTATTTT | CASSLAGTGPDTQYF
- | TRBJ1-2 | TRBV4-1 | - | TGCGCCAGCAGCCAAGATCACAGCGTACCGAACTATGGCTACACCTTC | CASSQDHSVPNYGYTF
- | TRBJ2-3 | TRBV4-3 | - | TGCGCCAGCAGGATGGGGCCGCGGGGCACAGATACGCAGTATTTT | CASRMGPRGTDTQYF
- | TRBJ1-5 | TRBV7-8 | - | TGTGCCAGCAGCTTAGCGCGGGTAACAGTCAGACAGCCCCAGCATTTT | CASSLARVTVRQPQHF
once | TRBJ2-2 | TRBV15 | - | TGTGCCACCAGCGGCCGACTAGTTGGCACCGGGGAGCTGTTTTTT | CATSGRLVGTGELFF
few | TRBJ2-3 | TRBV4-3 | - | TGCGCCAGCAGCCCAGGGGGGGCCGGCGATACGCAGTATTTT | CASSPGGAGDTQYF
- | TRBJ2-4 | TRBV30 | TRBD1 | TGTGCCTCCAAGACAGGGGGATTGAGTATGGCCAAAAACATTCAGTACTTC | CASKTGGLSMAKNIQYF
few | TRBJ1-3 | TRBV6-5 | TRBD1 | TGTGCCAGCAGTGACTGGACAGGGGATGGAAACACCATATATTTT | CASSDWTGDGNTIYF
- | TRBJ2-5 | TRBV5-1 | TRBD1 | TGCGCCAGCAGCTCAACGACAGGGGACGAGACCCAGTACTTC | CASSSTTGDETQYF
- | TRBJ1-5 | TRBV30 | TRBD1 | TGTGCCTGTACAGGGGATAGCAATCAGCCCCAGCATTTT | CACTGDSNQPQHF
- | TRBJ1-1 | TRBV18 | - | TGTGCCAGCTCACGGGGGCGGGACACTGAAGCTTTCTTT | CASSRGRDTEAFF
few | TRBJ2-7 | TRBV28 | TRBD2 | TGTGCCAGCAGCGTAGCGGGGAGTTCCTACGAGCAGTACTTC | CASSVAGSSYEQYF
- | TRBJ2-7 | TRBV6-5 | - | TGTGCCAGCAGTTACTCTTTGGCTGGCGAGCAGTACTTC | CASSYSLAGEQYF
once | TRBJ2-7 | TRBV5-1 | TRBD1 | TGCGCCAGCAGCTTAGGGACAGGGGACTGGAACGAGCAGTACTTC | CASSLGTGDWNEQYF
- | TRBJ2-7 | TRBV6-5 | TRBD2 | TGTGCCAGCAGCCCCGGGACTAGCGGATCCTACGAGCAGTACTTC | CASSPGTSGSYEQYF
- | TRBJ1-2 | TRBV7-9 | TRBD1 | TGTGCCAGCACGGGACAGGGAAATTATGGCTACACCTTC | CASTGQGNYGYTF
- | TRBJ1-4 | TRBV29-1 | - | TGCAGCGCAGTTCAGGTTAATGAAAAACTGTTTTTT | CSAVQVNEKLFF
- | TRBJ2-5 | TRBV4-1 | - | TGCGCCAGCAGCCCCTATGGTAGGGGAGGAGAGACCCAGTACTTC | CASSPYGRGGETQYF
few | TRBJ2-5 | TRBV7-2 | TRBD2 | TGTGCCAGCAGCCCCTTAGCGGGGGGGCGGGAGACCCAGTACTTC | CASSPLAGGRETQYF
- | TRBJ2-7 | TRBV2 | TRBD1 | TGTGCCAGCAGTGGCCGGGACAGGGCTTCCTACGAGCAGTACTTC | CASSGRDRASYEQYF
- | TRBJ1-1 | TRBV11-1 | TRBD1 | TGTGCCAGCAGCTTAGCGGACAGGCCCAACACTGAAGCTTTCTTT | CASSLADRPNTEAFF
once | TRBJ1-3 | TRBV29-1 | - | TGCAGCGTTGAAAGGGGGTCAGGAAACACCATATATTTT | CSVERGSGNTIYF
- | TRBJ1-1 | TRBV25-1 | - | TGTGCCAGCACCTTCATCGGGGGGGCTGGGAGCACTGAAGCTTTCTTT | CASTFIGGAGSTEAFF
- | TRBJ2-1 | TRBV30 | TRBD2 | TGTGCCTGGAGGACGAAGCGGGGGGCTCGATTGGGTGAGCAGTTCTTC | CAWRTKRGARLGEQFF
few | TRBJ2-7 | TRBV29-1 | - | TGCAGCGTAAGAGGGGTTCTGGTCGACGAGCAGTACTTC | CSVRGVLVDEQYF
few | TRBJ1-2 | TRBV5-6 | TRBD1 | TGTGCCAGCAAACCGACAGGGAACTATGGCTACACCTTC | CASKPTGNYGYTF
- | TRBJ1-5 | TRBV9 | - | TGTGCCAGCAGCTCCGGGGAGGGCACGGGGCAGCATTTT | CASSSGEGTGQHF
- | TRBJ1-2 | TRBV29-1 | TRBD1 | TGCAGCGTTTCGGGACAGAACTATGGCTACACCTTC | CSVSGQNYGYTF
- | TRBJ2-3 | TRBV29-1 | TRBD2 | TGCAGCGCAGTAGCGGGGGGGCAGGTAGATACGCAGTATTTT | CSAVAGGQVDTQYF
few | TRBJ2-5 | TRBV9 | - | TGTGCCAGCAGCGTAGAACCAGGGGTCGGGGAGACCCAGTACTTC | CASSVEPGVGETQYF
- | TRBJ2-5 | TRBV5-6 | - | TGTGCCAGCACCGTACGGCCGGGACGGCAAGAGACCCAGTACTTC | CASTVRPGRQETQYF
- | TRBJ1-1 | TRBV29-1 | - | TGCAGCGGTACAAGGGGGAACACTGAAGCTTTCTTT | CSGTRGNTEAFF
many | TRBJ2-7 | TRBV4-3 | TRBD2 | TGCGCCAGCAGCCAAGATACTAGCGGGGGGTTCTACGAGCAGTACTTC | CASSQDTSGGFYEQYF
- | TRBJ2-5 | TRBV2 | - | TGTGCCAGCAGTGAGGGCCCCCAGAAGACCCAGTACTTC | CASSEGPQKTQYF